Shown below are 14 T cell receptor beta chains from a single sample sequenced in a study of blood T cell repertoires in COVID-19. Data came from immunoSEQ multiplex PCR; TCRdb stores just in-frame clones and leaves some out. The sample has 70,000 or so clones, roughly three quarters seen once. Sequenced material: peripheral blood. The receptors here all came from a man between 60 and 75 years old with acute or convalescent COVID-19.

The gene calls are TRBV5-4 and TRBJ1-2, with 10 nucleotides matching TRBD1. Unmatched junction bases numbered 4, after V lost 0 bases and J lost 5 bases. This CDR3 is built from 15 residues. Germline V gene data show CDR1 as SGHNT and CDR2 as YYREEE (reference sequence). CDR3 loop: CASSLGDRGGYGYTF. DNA of the CDR3: TGTGCCAGCAGCTTGGGGGACAGGGGTGGATATGGCTACACCTTC.

The rearrangement joins TRBV12-3 or TRBV12-4 to TRBJ1-2; unclear D gene. V was clipped by 3 bases and J by 4 bases, with 9 bases between them. The CDR3 has 13 amino acids. The CDR3 spells CASSLTPAYGYTF. CDR3 DNA sequence: TGTGCCAGCAGTTTGACACCTGCCTATGGCTACACCTTC.

V usage is TRBV3-1 (or the pseudogene TRBV3-2) and J usage is TRBJ1-2, with 9 bases that match TRBD1. V lost 0 bases and J lost 5; bases outside the gene matches: 4. The CDR3 runs to 15 residues. CDR1 LGHDT and CDR2 YNNKEL come from the germline V gene (reference sequence). The CDR3, as DNA: TGTGCCAGCAGCCAAGATACAGGGGGCACATATGGCTACACCTTC. Its protein product is CASSQDTGGTYGYTF.

V usage is TRBV24-1 and J usage is TRBJ2-3; 11 bases match TRBD2. The CDR3 runs to 17 residues. Germline lookup yields CDR1 KGHDR and CDR2 SFDVKD. V dropped 4 bases and J dropped 5; count of bases not matched to a gene: 10. CDR3 region: CATSESSSGGREDTQYF. The CDR3 DNA sequence: TGTGCCACCAGTGAATCCTCTAGCGGGGGGCGGGAAGATACGCAGTATTTT.

V gene TRBV5-5 combines with J gene TRBJ2-7; 7 bases line up with TRBD2. This CDR3 comprises 16 residues. The trim removed 0 bases at V and 0 bases at J, leaving 6 bases unmatched. The V gene's germline CDR1 is SGHKS and CDR2 YYEKEE (reference sequence). Written as DNA, the CDR3 is TGTGCCAGCAGCTTGGGCGGCGGGGGAAGCTCCTACGAGCAGTACTTC. Residues: CASSLGGGGSSYEQYF.

The rearrangement joins TRBV7-9 to TRBJ2-2; D remains unclear. The CDR3 totals 14 residues. Germline assignment: CDR1 SEHNR and CDR2 FQNEAQ (reference sequence). The V and J ends lost 2 bases and 3 bases respectively, with 7 bases between them. In DNA form, the CDR3 reads TGTGCCAGCAGCTTAAACACGTACACCGGGGAGCTGTTTTTT. Translating it yields CASSLNTYTGELFF.

This chain connects TRBV2 to TRBJ2-5; D is perhaps TRBD2 (6 bases). V was shortened by 6 bases and J by 0 bases, with 8 bases between the two germline ends. Germline V CDR1 and CDR2: SNHLY, FYNNEI. The CDR3 contains 13 residues. The CDR3 nucleotides read TGTGCCAGCAGGGGACTTAACCAAGAGACCCAGTACTTC. It encodes CASRGLNQETQYF.

The genes are TRBV27 and TRBJ1-6; a possible D gene is TRBD1 (5 bases). V dropped 1 base and J dropped 10 bases, with 11 bases sitting between them. The CDR3 has 14 amino acids. In germline, CDR1 is MNHEY, CDR2 SMNVEV (reference sequence). This chain's CDR3 is CASSLFLGGSPLHF. The DNA of the CDR3 is TGTGCCAGCAGTTTATTTTTGGGGGGATCACCCCTCCACTTT.

This clone was seen a single time. The chain has TRBV29-1 and TRBJ2-5; 7 bases match TRBD1. V trimming: 0 bases; J trimming: 1 base; junction bases outside the gene matches: 2. The CDR3 contains 14 residues. Germline V CDR1 and CDR2: SQVTM, ANQGSEA. CDR3 region: CSVEDRDSQETQYF. Written as DNA, the CDR3 is TGCAGCGTTGAAGATCGGGACAGCCAAGAGACCCAGTACTTC.

This clone was recorded once. The chain combines TRBV6-5 with TRBJ1-2; no clear D gene. With 5 bases removed from V and 1 base from J, the gap between germline ends came to 11 bases. This CDR3 region has 14 residues. The germline gives CDR1 MNHEY, CDR2 SVGAGI. CDR3 in amino acids: CASSRDGFNYGYTF. The CDR3 nucleotides read TGTGCCAGCAGTCGGGATGGCTTTAACTATGGCTACACCTTC.

The chain uses TRBV11-2 and TRBJ2-5; 8 bases fit TRBD2. The CDR3 extends over 14 amino acids. Germline V gives CDR1 SGHAT, CDR2 FQNNGV. With V trimmed by 1 base and J by 4 bases, 2 bases remained unmatched. The CDR3 here is CASSLAGGPETQYF. In DNA form, the CDR3 reads TGTGCCAGCAGCTTAGCGGGGGGGCCAGAGACCCAGTACTTC. The entire variable domain, with the rest obtained from reference TRBV11-2 and TRBJ2-5, is as follows: EAGVAQSPRYKIIEKRQSVAFWCNPISGHATLYWYQQILGQGPKLLIQFQNNGVVDDSQLPKDRFSAERLKGVDSTLKIQPAKLEDSAVYLCASSLAGGPETQYFGPGTRLLVL.

The chain recombines TRBV6-6 with TRBJ2-1, with D unresolved. V lost 5 bases and J 8 bases, leaving 13 bases between the germline ends. The CDR3 has 13 residues. Germline assignment: CDR1 MNHNY and CDR2 SVGAGI (reference sequence). CDR3 nucleotide sequence: TGTGCCAGCAGTCCCCCCCTCATAGATGAGCAGTTCTTC. Translation gives CASSPPLIDEQFF.

The chain employs TRBV6-2 or TRBV6-3 and TRBJ2-5; no reliable D call. There are 15 residues in the CDR3. The germline gives CDR1 MNHEY, CDR2 SVGEGT. The V gene lost 0 bases and the J gene lost 4 bases, with 12 bases spanning the gap. CDR3 protein: CASSYSGLSGETQYF. The CDR3, as DNA: TGTGCCAGCAGTTACTCTGGTCTCAGTGGAGAGACCCAGTACTTC.

V and J are TRBV6-2 or TRBV6-3 and TRBJ2-1; 13 positions agree with TRBD2. The CDR3 consists of 17 residues. V gave up 0 bases and J gave up 9 bases; unmatched junction bases: 8. Germline V lookup: CDR1 MNHEY, CDR2 SVGEGT. For the CDR3, the DNA is TGTGCCAGCAGTTACTCGACTAGCGGGGGGCGGCCGCCTGAGCAGTTCTTC. Translated, it gives CASSYSTSGGRPPEQFF.